These 10 T cell receptor beta chains came from one sample sequenced in a study of breast tumors, draining lymph nodes, adjacent tissues. TCRdb recomputed calls from the multiplex PCR reads with MiXCR, one row per CDR3 protein. In the table there are under 250,000 distinct CDR3 sequences, roughly 32% of which are singletons. Breast cancer patients provided tissue from their axillary draining lymph nodes. The sample was axillary lymph node tissue. Receptors were obtained from a female donor with breast cancer. Some clones in this sample may be carry-over from other donors' samples.

Many counts were recorded for this clonotype. CDR3 DNA: TGTGCCAGCAGCCACCCACCGGACGATGACAATGAGCAGTTCTTC. Its protein is CASSHPPDDDNEQFF. The chain carries TRBV4-2 and TRBJ2-1; D ambiguous. Trimming shortened V by 3 bases and J by 5 bases, and 14 bases separated the two germline ends. The CDR3 totals 15 residues. CDR1 is LGHNA, CDR2 YNFKEQ, per germline.

About this clonotype: Being one base from a much bigger clone, this may be a read error. The chain has TRBV11-3 and TRBJ1-2; no clear D gene. CDR3 length equals 12 residues. Looked up from germline, CDR1 is SGHNT and CDR2 is YENEEA. CDR3 in DNA: TGTGCCAGCACCTCGAATAACTATGCCTACACCTTC. It specifies CASTSNNYAYTF.

The chain is built from TRBV9 and TRBJ2-2; D is ambiguous. Germline V lookup: CDR1 SGDLS, CDR2 YYNGEE. Trimming took 9 bases from V and 0 from J, leaving 15 bases between them. The CDR3 extends over 15 amino acids. The CDR3 coding sequence is TGTGCCACCCATATTGAGCGAGCGAACACCGGGGAGCTGTTTTTT. This codes for CATHIERANTGELFF.

This clonotype was seen at least ten times. In nucleotides, the CDR3 is TGTGCCAGCAGCTTAATCAGGGCTGTGGGTGAGCAGTTCTTC. Its protein is CASSLIRAVGEQFF. The chain uses TRBV11-3 and TRBJ2-1, with D tentatively TRBD1 (5 bases). Trimming cost V 2 bases and J 9 bases, with 14 bases left between them. The germline V gene encodes CDR1 SGHNT and CDR2 YENEEA. The length of the CDR3 is 14 residues.

Comments on this clonotype: This may arise from a read error, as a much more abundant clone is one base away. The chain is built from TRBV6-5 and TRBJ1-2; possibly TRBD1 for D (6 bases). The CDR3 sequence is 14 residues long. Per germline, CDR1 MNHEY and CDR2 SVGAGI. This CDR3 reads CASSHSGRGGDYTF. CDR3 sequence (DNA): TGTGCCAGCAGTCACTCGGGCAGGGGAGGTGACTACACCTTC.

The V call is TRBV11-2, the J call TRBJ2-6, with D possibly TRBD2 on 6 matching bases. The CDR3 has 19 amino acids. V was shortened by 6 bases and J by 0 bases, with 21 bases between the two germline ends. Germline values: CDR1 SGHAT, CDR2 FQNNGV. The chain's CDR3 is CASRSPLGPGLSGANVLTF. The CDR3, as DNA: TGTGCCAGCAGGTCACCGCTGGGACCGGGACTCTCTGGGGCCAACGTCCTGACTTTC.

This clonotype came up a few times. A read error may explain this, as a much larger clone is one base away. This chain joins TRBV5-6 and TRBJ1-5; a weak D match, TRBD1 (6 bases). CDR1 SGHDT and CDR2 YYEEEE come from the germline V gene. The CDR3 runs 14 residues. Trimming removed 3 bases at V and 9 bases at J, with 16 bases between. CDR3: CASSWGDTAGPQHF. CDR3 coding DNA: TGTGCCAGCAGCTGGGGGGACACCGCGGGGCCCCAGCATTTT.

As concerns this clonotype: This may be a read error: a much more frequent sequence differs by one nucleotide. Since no conserved phenylalanine or tryptophan closes the CDR3, a read error is the likely cause. V and J are TRBV6-6 and TRBJ2-1, with D tentatively TRBD1 (6 bases). This CDR3 region has 14 residues. Looked up from germline, CDR1 is MNHNY and CDR2 is SVGAGI (reference sequence). The DNA of the CDR3 is TGTGCCAGCAGTCACTCCGGACAGTACAATGAGCAGTTCCTC. It translates to CASSHSGQYNEQFL.

This clonotype has at least ten counts. The chain joins TRBV28 to TRBJ1-2; a possible D gene is TRBD1 (5 bases). V was clipped by 7 bases and J by 5 bases, with 14 bases between them. The CDR3 covers 13 residues. CDR1 is MDHEN, CDR2 SYDVKM, per germline. The chain's CDR3 is CASTTAQGYGYTF. For the CDR3, the DNA is TGTGCCAGCACAACTGCCCAGGGTTATGGCTACACCTTC.

The chain combines TRBV4-1 with TRBJ2-5; TRBD2 is a possible D gene (5 bases). Trimming pared 4 bases from V and 5 bases from J, leaving 17 bases between. CDR1 and CDR2 from the germline V gene are MGHRA and YSYEKL. The CDR3 is 15 residues long. Here the CDR3 reads CASSLPEGFRETQYF. The DNA for the CDR3 is TGCGCCAGCAGCCTCCCCGAGGGCTTCCGGGAGACCCAGTACTTC.